These T cell receptor beta chains were read from a single sample in a study of T-cell memory formation after mild COVID-19. A single record per CDR3 protein comes from TCRdb applying MiXCR to the 5' RACE reads. Of 85,000 to 130,000 distinct CDR3 sequences listed, 17% are singletons. Sequences were obtained from PBMCs or a T cell subset sorted from them (not recorded which). The receptors stem from an adult woman who had mild COVID-19 (a few samples of this study predate the infection). Cell type and time point are not known. Each CDR3 is given with its conserved first and last residue. The D gene is left open where the match is weak. Clone size, where shown, is once, few, many, or a class for clones that have expanded.

D	V	J	size	DNA	CDR3
-	TRBV15	TRBJ2-6	-	TGTGCCACCAGCAGCCCCCTTTCTGGGGCCAACGTCCTGACTTTC	CATSSPLSGANVLTF
TRBD1	TRBV19	TRBJ1-6	many	TGTGCCAGTACTTTGGGACAGGGTGGTTCACCCCTCCACTTT	CASTLGQGGSPLHF
-	TRBV13	TRBJ1-6	-	TGTGCCAGCAGGGGGGGCAGATCCAGTTCACCCCTCCACTTT	CASRGGRSSSPLHF
TRBD2	TRBV9	TRBJ2-6	-	TGTGCCAGCAGCGTAGGTGGACTAGATGTCTCTGGGGCCAACGTCCTGACTTTC	CASSVGGLDVSGANVLTF
-	TRBV4-1	TRBJ1-4	few	TGCGCCAGCAGCCAAGCCAAGGCACGGGATGAAAAACTGTTTTTT	CASSQAKARDEKLFF
TRBD2	TRBV4-3	TRBJ2-1	few	TGCGCCAGCAGCCAGCAACTAGCGGGAGGGCCAAAGGAGCAGTTCTTC	CASSQQLAGGPKEQFF
-	TRBV5-5	TRBJ1-1	-	TGTGCCAGCAGCTTCGGGGGAGGGCTCAACACTGAAGCTTTCTTT	CASSFGGGLNTEAFF
-	TRBV19	TRBJ2-7	few	TGTGCCAGTAGACCAGGGGCGTCCTACGAGCAGTACTTC	CASRPGASYEQYF
-	TRBV4-1	TRBJ2-7	-	TGCGCCAGCAGCCCTGCCGGGATAAGAGGCTACGAGCAGTACTTC	CASSPAGIRGYEQYF
-	TRBV20-1	TRBJ1-1	few	TGCAGTGCTAGTGTATACACTGAAGCTTTCTTT	CSASVYTEAFF
TRBD1	TRBV25-1	TRBJ2-7	few	TGTGCCAGCAGTATTACAGGGGTCGAGCAGTACTTC	CASSITGVEQYF
-	TRBV9	TRBJ1-1	few	TGTGCCAGCAGCCCGCAAACAGCAATGAACACTGAAGCTTTCTTT	CASSPQTAMNTEAFF
-	TRBV7-9	TRBJ2-1	many	TGTGCCAGCAGCTTATCGGGAAATGAGCAGTTCTTC	CASSLSGNEQFF
TRBD1	TRBV6-5	TRBJ1-1	-	TGTGCCAGCAGTTACTCCGGGACAGGGCTCACTGAAGCTTTCTTT	CASSYSGTGLTEAFF
TRBD2	TRBV15	TRBJ2-1	-	TGTGCCACCAGCAGAGATCTCCCAGCGGGGATCGAGAATGAGCAGTTCTTC	CATSRDLPAGIENEQFF
-	TRBV7-2	TRBJ2-7	-	TGTGCCAGCAGGGTGGGGTACTCCTACGAGCAGTACTTC	CASRVGYSYEQYF
-	TRBV7-9	TRBJ2-7	-	TGTGCCAGCAGCTTTGCCGGAGGAAGGGAGCAGTACTTC	CASSFAGGREQYF
TRBD2	TRBV5-1	TRBJ2-1	-	TGCGCCAGCAGCTTGGCACTAGCGGACAATGAGCAGTTCTTC	CASSLALADNEQFF
TRBD2	TRBV20-1	TRBJ2-5	-	TGCAGTGCTAGAGCCCGGACTAGCAGAGAGACCCAGTACTTC	CSARARTSRETQYF
TRBD1	TRBV4-3	TRBJ2-7	few	TGCGCCAGCAGCCAAGATCAGGACAGGGAGCTCTACGAGCAGTACTTC	CASSQDQDRELYEQYF
-	TRBV9	TRBJ2-1	-	TGTGCCAGCAGCGTACTCTCTAGCGACAGCTCCTACAATGAGCAGTTCTTC	CASSVLSSDSSYNEQFF
TRBD1	TRBV5-1	TRBJ1-1	few	TGCGCCAGCAGCCGGGGACAGATTGAGGAAGCTTTCTTT	CASSRGQIEEAFF
-	TRBV29-1	TRBJ2-7	few	TGCAGCGTTGTATCAGGAAAGCAGGGTCGGGGTTACGAGCAGTACTTC	CSVVSGKQGRGYEQYF
-	TRBV7-3	TRBJ2-7	-	TGTGCCAGCAGCAGGGACAATACCTACGAGCAGTACTTC	CASSRDNTYEQYF
-	TRBV27	TRBJ1-5	-	TGTGCCAGCAGTTTTGGGCAGTATAGCAATCAGCCCCAGCATTTT	CASSFGQYSNQPQHF
TRBD1	TRBV5-5	TRBJ1-1	-	TGTGCCAGCAGCACCGGGACAGGAACGAACACTGAAGCTTTCTTT	CASSTGTGTNTEAFF
-	TRBV4-1	TRBJ1-1	-	TGCGCCAGCAGCCAAGTAGGGGGGAACACTGAAGCTTTCTTT	CASSQVGGNTEAFF
-	TRBV7-9	TRBJ1-2	-	TGTGCCAGCAGCTCACGGACGGTCTATGGCTACACCTTC	CASSSRTVYGYTF
-	TRBV7-6	TRBJ1-5	many	TGTGCCAGCAGCTCCCTCGGCAGCAATCAGCCCCAGCATTTT	CASSSLGSNQPQHF
-	TRBV7-9	TRBJ2-1	few	TGTGCCAGCAGCTTTCCGAGCTCCTACAATGAGCAGTTCTTC	CASSFPSSYNEQFF
TRBD2	TRBV4-3	TRBJ2-1	many	TGCGCCAGCAGCCAAGATCCGGGAGGGGCCTACAATGAGCAGTTCTTC	CASSQDPGGAYNEQFF
TRBD2	TRBV6-1	TRBJ2-1	-	TGTGCCAGCAGTGAACCCCTCCGAGCGGGGGCGGGAGCCTATGAGCAGTTCTTC	CASSEPLRAGAGAYEQFF